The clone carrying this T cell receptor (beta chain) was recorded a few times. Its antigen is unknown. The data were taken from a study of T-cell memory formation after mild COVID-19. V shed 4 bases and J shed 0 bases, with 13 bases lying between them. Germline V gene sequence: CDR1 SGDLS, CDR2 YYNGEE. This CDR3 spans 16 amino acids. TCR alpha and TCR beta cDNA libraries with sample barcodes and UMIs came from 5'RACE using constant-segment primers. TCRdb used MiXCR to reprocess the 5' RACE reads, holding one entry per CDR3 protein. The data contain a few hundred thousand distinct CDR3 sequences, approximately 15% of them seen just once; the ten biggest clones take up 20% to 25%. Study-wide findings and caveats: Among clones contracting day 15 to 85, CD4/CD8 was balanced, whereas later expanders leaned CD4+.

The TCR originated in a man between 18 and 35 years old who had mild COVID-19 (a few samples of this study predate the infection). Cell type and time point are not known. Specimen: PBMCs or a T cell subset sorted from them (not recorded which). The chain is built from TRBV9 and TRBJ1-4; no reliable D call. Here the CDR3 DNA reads TGTGCCAGCAGCTATCGAGCAACCTCAACTAATGAAAAACTGTTTTTT. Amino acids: CASSYRATSTNEKLFF.